The 5 T cell receptor beta chains listed next were all sequenced from one sample in a study of cytomegalovirus exposure and HLA in healthy donors (TCRdb year 2017). Library generation was performed with the immunoSEQ multiplex PCR assay. For the multiplex PCR, a mixture combining 60 forward primers for TCR Vbeta segments and 13 reverse primers for TCR Jbeta segments was used. Drawn from immuneACCESS, this table holds only the in-frame rearrangements with V and J called that TCRdb kept. Clones are partly lost; checked studies trace under half to an unresolved V gene and leave the rest unexplained. Here the sample has fewer than 200,000 clones; approximately 81% occur a single time. Clones ranked in the top ten supply 1.3% to 1.5% of the sample. Source material: PBMCs. These receptor sequences come from a man between 18 and 29 years old in good health and CMV-seronegative.

This clone appeared a few times. The genes are TRBV5-4 and TRBJ2-1, with TRBD2 matching over 7 bases. The CDR3 length is 15 residues. Germline lookup yields CDR1 SGHNT and CDR2 YYREEE (reference sequence). Germline trimming cut 1 base from V and 7 bases from J; bases unmatched to any gene: 8. The CDR3 is CASSLRAGLSNEQFF. In DNA form, the CDR3 reads TGTGCCAGCAGCTTGCGAGCGGGACTGAGTAATGAGCAGTTCTTC.

The gene calls are TRBV9 and TRBJ2-7, with 7 bases that match TRBD1. Unmatched junction bases numbered 11, after V lost 3 bases and J lost 5 bases. CDR3 length: 15 amino acids. Germline V gives CDR1 SGDLS, CDR2 YYNGEE. This CDR3 is CASSAGGYVADEQYF. As DNA, the CDR3 is TGTGCCAGCAGCGCAGGGGGATACGTTGCTGACGAGCAGTACTTC.

This clone was observed a handful of times. The rearrangement links TRBV5-6 to TRBJ2-7, with 8 bases identical to TRBD1. The CDR3 extends over 16 amino acids. V was clipped by 4 bases and J by 3 bases; unmatched bases: 12. Germline V gene sequence: CDR1 SGHDT, CDR2 YYEEEE. CDR3 sequence (DNA): TGTGCCAGCAGCCTTACCCCGGACAGGGAGGACTACGAGCAGTACTTC. Protein product: CASSLTPDREDYEQYF.

This chain uses TRBV13 with TRBJ1-4; 7 bases match TRBD1. This CDR3 comprises 15 residues. With 5 bases clipped from V and 7 bases from J, the junction kept 10 bases outside the gene matches. Germline lookup yields CDR1 PRHDT and CDR2 FYEKMQ (reference sequence). The CDR3 bases are TGTGCCAGCAGCCTACGACAGGGCGGTAGTGAAAAACTGTTTTTT. Protein sequence: CASSLRQGGSEKLFF.

This clone was counted only a few times. This chain connects TRBV18 to TRBJ1-1, with D perhaps TRBD1 (5 bases). With 6 bases removed from V and 7 bases from J, the gap between germline ends came to 18 bases. CDR1 and CDR2 (germline): KGHSH, LQKENI. The CDR3 has 14 amino acids. The CDR3 loop is CASSATVGQLEAFF. The CDR3 region has the DNA TGTGCCAGCTCGGCGACAGTAGGACAACTTGAAGCTTTCTTT.